This T cell receptor beta chain stems from a study of shared clonotypes between healthy human individuals. Clones were read by immunoSEQ multiplex PCR, and TCRdb kept only the in-frame ones, dropping some. The data show roughly 1,000,000 clones, 78% seen once. CDR3 length: 14 residues. Trimming took off 2 bases at V and 8 bases at J, with 15 bases between the two ends. CDR1 is KGHSH, CDR2 LQKENI, per germline. This sequence was found in a man younger than 30 in good health. Some clones in this sample may be carry-over from other donors' samples. V and J are TRBV18 and TRBJ1-2; D is uncertain. Sequenced material: memory CD4+ T cells from PBMCs. As for subset: CD45RA-negative fraction. As DNA, the CDR3 is TGTGCCAGCTCACCAGGGTACACTATGGGGGGCTACACCTTC. This codes for CASSPGYTMGGYTF.